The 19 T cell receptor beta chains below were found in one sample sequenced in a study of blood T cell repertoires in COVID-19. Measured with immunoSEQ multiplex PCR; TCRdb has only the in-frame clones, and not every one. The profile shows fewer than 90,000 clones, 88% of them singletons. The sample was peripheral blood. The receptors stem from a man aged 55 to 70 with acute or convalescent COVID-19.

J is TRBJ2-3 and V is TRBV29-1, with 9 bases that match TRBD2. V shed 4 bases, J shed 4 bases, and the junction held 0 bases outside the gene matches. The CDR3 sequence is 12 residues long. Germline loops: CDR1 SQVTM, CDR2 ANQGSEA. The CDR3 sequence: CSVGGGADTQYF. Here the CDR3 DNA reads TGCAGCGTTGGCGGGGGGGCAGATACGCAGTATTTT.

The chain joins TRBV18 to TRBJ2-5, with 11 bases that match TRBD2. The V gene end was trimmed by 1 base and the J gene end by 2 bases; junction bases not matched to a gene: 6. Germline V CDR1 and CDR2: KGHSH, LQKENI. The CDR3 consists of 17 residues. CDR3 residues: CASSPLPLAGAQETQYF. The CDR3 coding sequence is TGTGCCAGCTCACCACTCCCACTAGCGGGGGCTCAAGAGACCCAGTACTTC.

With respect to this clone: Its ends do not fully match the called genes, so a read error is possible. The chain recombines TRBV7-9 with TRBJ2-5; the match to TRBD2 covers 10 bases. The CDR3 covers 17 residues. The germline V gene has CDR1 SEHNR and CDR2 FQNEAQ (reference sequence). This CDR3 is CASSLDLWTSGQETQYF. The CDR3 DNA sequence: TGTGCCAGCAGTTTAGATCTTTGGACTAGCGGCCAAGAGACCCAGTACTTC.

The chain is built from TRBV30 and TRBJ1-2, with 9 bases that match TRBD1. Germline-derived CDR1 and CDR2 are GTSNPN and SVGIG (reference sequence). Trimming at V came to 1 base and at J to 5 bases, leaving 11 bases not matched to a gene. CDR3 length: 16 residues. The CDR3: CAWSGDRDRDSYGYTF. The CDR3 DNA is TGTGCCTGGAGTGGGGACCGGGACAGGGACTCGTATGGCTACACCTTC.

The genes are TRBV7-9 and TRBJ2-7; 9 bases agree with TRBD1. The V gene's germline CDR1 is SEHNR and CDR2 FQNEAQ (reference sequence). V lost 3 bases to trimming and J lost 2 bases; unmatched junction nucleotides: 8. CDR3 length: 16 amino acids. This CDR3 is CASSFSPRQGAYEQYF. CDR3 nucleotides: TGTGCCAGCAGCTTCTCTCCTCGACAGGGGGCCTACGAGCAGTACTTC.

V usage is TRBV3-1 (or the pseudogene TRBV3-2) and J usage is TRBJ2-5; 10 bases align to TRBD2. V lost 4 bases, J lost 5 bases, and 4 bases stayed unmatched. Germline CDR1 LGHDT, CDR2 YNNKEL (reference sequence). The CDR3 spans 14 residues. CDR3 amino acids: CASSPAGGLETQYF. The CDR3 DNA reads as TGTGCCAGCAGCCCAGCGGGGGGGCTGGAGACCCAGTACTTC.

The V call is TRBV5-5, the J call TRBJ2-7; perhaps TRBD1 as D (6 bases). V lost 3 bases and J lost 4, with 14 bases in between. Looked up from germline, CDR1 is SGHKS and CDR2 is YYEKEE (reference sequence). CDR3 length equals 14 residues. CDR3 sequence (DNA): TGTGCCAGCAGCTCTGAGGGACAAGCGTACGAGCAGTACTTC. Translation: CASSSEGQAYEQYF.

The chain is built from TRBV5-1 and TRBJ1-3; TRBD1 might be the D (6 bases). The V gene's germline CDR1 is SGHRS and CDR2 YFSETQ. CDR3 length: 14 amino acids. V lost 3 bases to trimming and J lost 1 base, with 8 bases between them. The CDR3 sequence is CASSSQGSGNTIYF. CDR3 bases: TGCGCCAGCAGCTCACAGGGTTCTGGAAACACCATATATTTT.

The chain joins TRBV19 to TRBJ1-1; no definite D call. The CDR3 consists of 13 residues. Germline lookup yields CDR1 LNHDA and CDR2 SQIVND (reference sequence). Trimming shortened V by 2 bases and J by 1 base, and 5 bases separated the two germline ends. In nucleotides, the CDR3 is TGTGCCAGTAGTATACAGGAGAACACTGAAGCTTTCTTT. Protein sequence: CASSIQENTEAFF.

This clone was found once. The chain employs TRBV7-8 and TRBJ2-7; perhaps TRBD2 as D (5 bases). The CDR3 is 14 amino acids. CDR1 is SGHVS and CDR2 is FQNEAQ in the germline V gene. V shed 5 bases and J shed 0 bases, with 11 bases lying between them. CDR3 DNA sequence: TGTGCCAGCAGCCCACGAGGGAACTCCTACGAGCAGTACTTC. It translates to CASSPRGNSYEQYF. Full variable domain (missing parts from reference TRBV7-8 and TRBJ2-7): GAGVSQSPRYKVAKRGQDVALRCDPISGHVSLFWYQQALGQGPEFLTYFQNEAQLDKSGLPSDRFFAERPEGSVSTLKIQRTQQEDSAVYLCASSPRGNSYEQYFGPGTRLTVT.

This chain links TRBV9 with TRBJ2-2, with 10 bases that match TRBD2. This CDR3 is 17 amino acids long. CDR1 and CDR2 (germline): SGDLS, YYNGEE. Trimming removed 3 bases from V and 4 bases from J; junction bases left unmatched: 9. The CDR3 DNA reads TGTGCCAGCAGCGGACTAGGACTAGCGGAAATCACCGGGGAGCTGTTTTTT. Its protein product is CASSGLGLAEITGELFF.

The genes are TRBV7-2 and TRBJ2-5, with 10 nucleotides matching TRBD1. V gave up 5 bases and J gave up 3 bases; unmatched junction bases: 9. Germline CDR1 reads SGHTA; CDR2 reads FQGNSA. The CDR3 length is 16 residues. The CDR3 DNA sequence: TGTGCCAGCAGCCCCCGACAGGGGGCTCCGGAAGAGACCCAGTACTTC. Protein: CASSPRQGAPEETQYF.

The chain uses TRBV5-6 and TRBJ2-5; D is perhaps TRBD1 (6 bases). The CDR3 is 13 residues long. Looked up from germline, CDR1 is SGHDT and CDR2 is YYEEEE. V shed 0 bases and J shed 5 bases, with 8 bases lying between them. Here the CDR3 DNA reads TGTGCCAGCAGCTTGGACAGGGTTGAGACCCAGTACTTC. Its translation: CASSLDRVETQYF.

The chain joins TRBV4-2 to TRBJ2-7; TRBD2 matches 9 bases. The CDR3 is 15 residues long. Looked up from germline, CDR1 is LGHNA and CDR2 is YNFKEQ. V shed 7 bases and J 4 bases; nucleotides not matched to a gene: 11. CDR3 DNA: TGTGCCAGCACTGAGACTAGCGGAGGACCTTACGAGCAGTACTTC. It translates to CASTETSGGPYEQYF.

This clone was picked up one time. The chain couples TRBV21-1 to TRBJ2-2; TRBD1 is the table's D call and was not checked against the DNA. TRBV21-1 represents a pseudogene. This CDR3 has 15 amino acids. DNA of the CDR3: TGTGCCAGCAGCCTCCGGACAGGGGGCGCCGGGGAGCTGTTTTTT. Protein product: CASSLRTGGAGELFF.

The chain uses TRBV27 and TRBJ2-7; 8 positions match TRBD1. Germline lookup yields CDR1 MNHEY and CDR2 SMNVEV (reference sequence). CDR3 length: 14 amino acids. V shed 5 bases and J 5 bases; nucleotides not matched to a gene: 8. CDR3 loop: CASSTWTGSDEQYF. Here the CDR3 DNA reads TGTGCCAGCAGTACTTGGACAGGGTCGGACGAGCAGTACTTC.

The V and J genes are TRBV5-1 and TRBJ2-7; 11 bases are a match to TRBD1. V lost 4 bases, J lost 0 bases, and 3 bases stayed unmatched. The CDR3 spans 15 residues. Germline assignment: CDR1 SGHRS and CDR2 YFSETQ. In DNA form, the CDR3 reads TGCGCCAGCAGCGGGGGGACAGGGGGCTCCTACGAGCAGTACTTC. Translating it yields CASSGGTGGSYEQYF. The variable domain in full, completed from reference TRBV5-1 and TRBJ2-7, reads KAGVTQTPRYLIKTRGQQVTLSCSPISGHRSVSWYQQTPGQGLQFLFEYFSETQRNKGNFPGRFSGRQFSNSRSEMNVSTLELGDSALYLCASSGGTGGSYEQYFGPGTRLTVT.

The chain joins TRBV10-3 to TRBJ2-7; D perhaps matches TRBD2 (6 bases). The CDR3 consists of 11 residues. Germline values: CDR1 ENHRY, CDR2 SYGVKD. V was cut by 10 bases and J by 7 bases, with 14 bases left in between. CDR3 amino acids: CATLWRDEQYF. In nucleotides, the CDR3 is TGTGCCACCTTGTGGAGGGATGAGCAGTACTTC.

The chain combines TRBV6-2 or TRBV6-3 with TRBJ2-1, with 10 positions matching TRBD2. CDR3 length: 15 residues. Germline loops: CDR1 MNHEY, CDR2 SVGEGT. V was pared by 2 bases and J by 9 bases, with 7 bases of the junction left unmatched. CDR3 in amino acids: CASSYAIAGGLEQFF. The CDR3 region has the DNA TGTGCCAGCAGTTACGCAATAGCGGGAGGACTTGAGCAGTTCTTC.